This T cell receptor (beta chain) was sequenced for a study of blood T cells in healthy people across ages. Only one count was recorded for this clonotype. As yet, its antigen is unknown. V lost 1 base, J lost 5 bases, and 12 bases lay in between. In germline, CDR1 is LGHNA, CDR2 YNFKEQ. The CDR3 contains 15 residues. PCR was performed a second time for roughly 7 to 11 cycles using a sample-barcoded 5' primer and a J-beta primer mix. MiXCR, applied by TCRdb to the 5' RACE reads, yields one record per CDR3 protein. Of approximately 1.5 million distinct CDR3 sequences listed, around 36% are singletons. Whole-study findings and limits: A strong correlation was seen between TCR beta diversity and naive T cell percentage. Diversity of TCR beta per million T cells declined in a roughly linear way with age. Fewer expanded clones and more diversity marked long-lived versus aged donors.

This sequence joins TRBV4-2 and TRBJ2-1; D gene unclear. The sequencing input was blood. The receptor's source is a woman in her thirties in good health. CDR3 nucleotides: TGTGCCAGCAGCCAAGTCTTGGCCAGAGACAATGAGCAGTTCTTC. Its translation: CASSQVLARDNEQFF.